The sample holds many counts of the clone carrying this T cell receptor (beta chain). Antigen: not known. These data come from a study of T cells in Graves' hyperthyroidism and ophthalmopathy. It was RNA transcripts that yielded the amplified TCR beta CDR3 regions. Using the HTBI primer set, a first-round RT-PCR was run on the TCR CDR3. One entry per CDR3 protein results from TCRdb running MiXCR on the multiplex PCR reads. There are about 110,000 distinct CDR3 sequences in the sample; roughly 15% occur only once, and 42% lies in the top ten. Germline CDR1 is SEHNR and CDR2 is FQNEAQ (reference sequence). Trimming removed 6 bases from V and 5 bases from J, with 17 bases in between. CDR3 size: 14 residues. Graves' hyperthyroidism is called stable when ophthalmopathy does not progress within 18 months. The study, taken as a whole, reports: The model made its ophthalmopathy prediction, and onset followed a median about 5.9 months later. Ophthalmopathy and stable hyperthyroidism were separated by a 13 V-J model. Among thyroid clonotypes expanded above 0.001, most also appeared in blood.

The sample consisted of blood. This TCR was sampled from a woman aged 45-65 years with Graves' hyperthyroidism. The chain carries TRBV7-9 and TRBJ2-7; no reliable D call. The CDR3 coding sequence is TGTGCCAGCAGTCACGACTGGAAGGCTGACGAGCAGTACGTC. Its translation: CASSHDWKADEQYV.